This entry lists 21 T cell receptor beta chains sequenced from one sample in a study of blood T cells in healthy people across ages. A second about 6 to 12 cycle PCR used barcoded and J-beta primers. TCRdb reprocessed the 5' RACE reads via MiXCR and lists one record per CDR3 protein. Of 1.5 million to 2 million distinct CDR3 sequences in the sample, 28% were seen once. The sample was blood. These receptors came from a woman between 25 and 40 years old in good health.

This clonotype was recorded a few times. The chain employs TRBV9 and TRBJ2-1, with 10 bases fitting TRBD2. Germline V gene sequence: CDR1 SGDLS, CDR2 YYNGEE. V shed 5 bases, J shed 8 bases, and the junction held 7 bases outside the gene matches. CDR3 length equals 14 residues. The CDR3 is CASRGASGGDEQFF. CDR3 bases: TGTGCCAGCAGGGGGGCTAGCGGGGGAGATGAGCAGTTCTTC.

V gene TRBV29-1 combines with J gene TRBJ2-5; TRBD1 is a possible D gene (6 bases). Germline CDR1 and CDR2: SQVTM and ANQGSEA. The ends were cut back, 6 bases at V and 4 bases at J, with 12 bases in the middle. This CDR3 is built from 12 residues. The CDR3 sequence: CSVGDMGETQYF. As DNA, the CDR3 is TGCAGCGTGGGGGACATGGGAGAGACCCAGTACTTC.

This chain links TRBV7-9 with TRBJ2-7; 7 bases match TRBD1. The CDR3 totals 13 residues. V shed 6 bases and J 5 bases; nucleotides not matched to a gene: 7. Per the germline V gene, CDR1 is SEHNR and CDR2 is FQNEAQ (reference sequence). The CDR3 is CASRDRAGDEQYF. CDR3 sequence (DNA): TGTGCCAGCAGAGACAGGGCCGGCGACGAGCAGTACTTC.

The chain uses TRBV20-1 and TRBJ2-3; 10 nucleotides line up with TRBD1. CDR3 size: 16 residues. Germline CDR1 DFQATT, CDR2 SNEGSKA (reference sequence). J was trimmed by 4 bases and V by 5 bases; bases with no gene match: 12. The CDR3 region has the DNA TGCAGTGCTCGCCCTTCTGGACAGGGGGGGTCAGATACGCAGTATTTT. This encodes CSARPSGQGGSDTQYF.

The chain is built from TRBV11-2 and TRBJ2-7; 8 bases match TRBD1. The J call may be wrong; the DNA end is better matched by TRBJ2-5. CDR3 length: 15 amino acids. Per germline, CDR1 SGHAT and CDR2 FQNNGV. CDR3 nucleotides: TGTGCCAGCAGCTTGTCCCAGGGGGCTGGAGAGACCCAGTACTTC. Translation gives CASSLSQGAGETQYF.

The chain has TRBV6-5 and TRBJ2-1, with D perhaps TRBD1 (6 bases). Per germline, CDR1 MNHEY and CDR2 SVGAGI. The V and J ends lost 2 bases and 9 bases respectively, with 17 bases between them. This CDR3 is 15 amino acids long. CDR3 DNA sequence: TGTGCCAGCAGTTACATAGGAACTGACAGGATTGAGCAGTTCTTC. Translating it yields CASSYIGTDRIEQFF.

The CDR3 DNA reads as TGCAGTGCTAGAGATCTGACTAGCAGCCAAGAGACCCAGTACTTC. Residues: CSARDLTSSQETQYF. The chain combines TRBV20-1 with TRBJ2-5; 7 bases are a match to TRBD2. This CDR3 has 15 amino acids. V dropped 0 bases and J dropped 1; count of bases not matched to a gene: 5. Looked up from germline, CDR1 is DFQATT and CDR2 is SNEGSKA (reference sequence).

This clonotype was counted at least ten times. The chain links TRBV10-3 to TRBJ2-5; D is possibly TRBD1 or TRBD2 (7 bases each). This CDR3 is 14 amino acids long. The V gene's germline CDR1 is ENHRY and CDR2 SYGVKD. The germline V and J ends were trimmed by 0 bases and 5 bases, with 10 bases remaining between them. CDR3 coding DNA: TGTGCCATCAGTGAGTCGGGAGGGGGCGAGACCCAGTACTTC. Amino acid sequence: CAISESGGGETQYF.

This clonotype was observed a few times. As DNA, the CDR3 is TGCAGTGTTTGGGGCCGAGCGGGAGCAGTTTACGAGCAGTACTTC. Its protein product is CSVWGRAGAVYEQYF. J is TRBJ2-7 and V is TRBV20-1; 8 positions match TRBD2. Unmatched junction bases numbered 15, after V lost 7 bases and J lost 4 bases. In germline, CDR1 is DFQATT, CDR2 SNEGSKA (reference sequence). The CDR3 runs to 15 residues.

This clonotype was found many times. The chain employs TRBV12-3 or TRBV12-4 and TRBJ1-2; TRBD1 might be the D (6 bases). CDR3 length: 14 amino acids. V gave up 5 bases and J gave up 8 bases, with 18 bases separating them. The CDR3 protein is CASSPNREGGGYTF. The DNA of the CDR3 is TGTGCCAGCAGTCCGAACAGGGAAGGTGGCGGCTACACCTTC.

This clonotype was seen a handful of times. V gene TRBV28 combines with J gene TRBJ2-1, with 9 nucleotides matching TRBD1. This CDR3 contains 14 residues. From germline, CDR1 is MDHEN and CDR2 SYDVKM. J gave up 7 bases and V 5 bases, and 6 bases lay outside the gene matches. CDR3 region: CASSTGQGTNEQFF. The DNA for the CDR3 is TGTGCCAGCAGTACAGGACAGGGGACGAATGAGCAGTTCTTC.

V and J are TRBV3-1 and TRBJ2-5; D unresolved. This CDR3 has 14 amino acids. Germline V gene lookup returns CDR1 LGHDT and CDR2 YNNKEL (reference sequence). Trimming cost V 3 bases and J 0 bases, with 8 bases left between them. DNA for the CDR3: TGTGCCAGCAGCCACATGACAAACCAAGAGACCCAGTACTTC. Translation: CASSHMTNQETQYF.

This clonotype was seen more than once but under ten times. The chain joins TRBV13 to TRBJ2-7; 7 bases are shared with TRBD2. The CDR3 is made up of 11 amino acids. Germline V CDR1 and CDR2: PRHDT, FYEKMQ (reference sequence). With 5 bases clipped from V and 9 bases from J, the junction kept 4 bases outside the gene matches. The CDR3 protein is CASSNTSVQYF. Written as DNA, the CDR3 is TGTGCCAGCAGCAACACTAGCGTGCAGTACTTC.

The V gene is TRBV2, the J gene TRBJ2-7, with a possible D match to TRBD1 (6 bases). Trimming took 6 bases from V and 2 from J, leaving 11 bases between them. Germline CDR1 SNHLY, CDR2 FYNNEI. The CDR3 sequence is 13 residues long. CDR3 region: CASRDRSAYEQYF. In nucleotides, the CDR3 is TGTGCCAGCAGGGACAGATCTGCCTACGAGCAGTACTTC. Combining the CDR3 with reference TRBV2 and TRBJ2-7 gives the whole variable domain EPEVTQTPSHQVTQMGQEVILRCVPISNHLYFYWYRQILGQKVEFLVSFYNNEISEKSEIFDDQFSVERPDGSNFTLKIRSTKLEDSAMYFCASRDRSAYEQYFGPGTRLTVT.

For this clonotype: The junction and the germline gene differ at one end; a read error may be behind it. DNA for the CDR3: TGCGCCGGCAGCCGAGGGCGGGTAAACTATGGCTACACCTTC. Protein sequence: CAGSRGRVNYGYTF. The chain recombines TRBV5-1 with TRBJ1-2; D not resolved. CDR3 length: 14 residues. CDR1 and CDR2 from the germline V gene are SGHRS and YFSETQ.

This clonotype was seen a handful of times. J is TRBJ2-3 and V is TRBV2; D remains unclear. The germline CDR1 and CDR2 sequences are SNHLY and FYNNEI. Deletions cut 7 bases from V and 4 bases from J, with 15 bases between. CDR3 length: 14 residues. CDR3 nucleotide sequence: TGTGCCAGCAAGCCGTCCGGCTCGGCAGATACGCAGTATTTT. Residues: CASKPSGSADTQYF.

V is TRBV4-1 and J is TRBJ2-2; D remains ambiguous. Germline CDR1 reads MGHRA; CDR2 reads YSYEKL. The ends were cut back, 0 bases at V and 5 bases at J, with 13 bases in the middle. The CDR3 length is 16 residues. CDR3 amino acids: CASSQDPGGVTGELFF. CDR3 sequence (DNA): TGCGCCAGCAGCCAAGATCCGGGCGGCGTTACCGGGGAGCTGTTTTTT.

The chain uses TRBV12-3 or TRBV12-4 and TRBJ2-3; D might be TRBD1 or TRBD2, each matching 6 bases. V shed 6 bases and J shed 1 base, with 23 bases lying between them. This CDR3 has 18 amino acids. Here the CDR3 DNA reads TGTGCCAGCAGCACCCCTCCTAAGGGGGAGGAGGGCACAGATACGCAGTATTTT. Residues: CASSTPPKGEEGTDTQYF.

This clonotype was counted between two and nine times. The chain couples TRBV7-9 to TRBJ1-2, with 11 bases identical to TRBD1. V was clipped by 5 bases and J by 7 bases; unmatched bases: 6. CDR1 is SEHNR, CDR2 FQNEAQ, per germline (reference sequence). This CDR3 has 14 amino acids. CDR3 amino acids: CASSRSGTGGGYTF. CDR3 DNA sequence: TGTGCCAGCAGCCGTTCCGGGACAGGGGGTGGCTACACCTTC. The full variable domain, rest sourced from reference TRBV7-9 and TRBJ1-2, is DTGVSQNPRHKITKRGQNVTFRCDPISEHNRLYWYRQTLGQGPEFLTYFQNEAQLEKSRLLSDRFSAERPKGSFSTLEIQRTEQGDSAMYLCASSRSGTGGGYTFGSGTRLTVV.

The chain employs TRBV10-3 and TRBJ2-5, with D perhaps TRBD1 (5 bases). The V gene lost 0 bases and the J gene lost 1 base, with 9 bases spanning the gap. The germline gives CDR1 ENHRY, CDR2 SYGVKD. The length of the CDR3 is 15 residues. CDR3 amino acids: CAISESGEIQETQYF. The CDR3 bases are TGTGCCATCAGTGAGTCAGGGGAAATCCAAGAGACCCAGTACTTC.

In its sample, this clonotype was seen a few times. This CDR3 is CASSSRSRDREREQYF. The CDR3, as DNA: TGTGCCAGCAGTTCCAGATCCCGGGACAGGGAACGCGAGCAGTACTTC. The rearrangement joins TRBV28 to TRBJ2-7, with 9 bases identical to TRBD1. This CDR3 spans 16 amino acids. CDR1 is MDHEN, CDR2 SYDVKM, per germline. The ends lost 4 bases at V and 6 bases at J; junction bases unmatched: 13.